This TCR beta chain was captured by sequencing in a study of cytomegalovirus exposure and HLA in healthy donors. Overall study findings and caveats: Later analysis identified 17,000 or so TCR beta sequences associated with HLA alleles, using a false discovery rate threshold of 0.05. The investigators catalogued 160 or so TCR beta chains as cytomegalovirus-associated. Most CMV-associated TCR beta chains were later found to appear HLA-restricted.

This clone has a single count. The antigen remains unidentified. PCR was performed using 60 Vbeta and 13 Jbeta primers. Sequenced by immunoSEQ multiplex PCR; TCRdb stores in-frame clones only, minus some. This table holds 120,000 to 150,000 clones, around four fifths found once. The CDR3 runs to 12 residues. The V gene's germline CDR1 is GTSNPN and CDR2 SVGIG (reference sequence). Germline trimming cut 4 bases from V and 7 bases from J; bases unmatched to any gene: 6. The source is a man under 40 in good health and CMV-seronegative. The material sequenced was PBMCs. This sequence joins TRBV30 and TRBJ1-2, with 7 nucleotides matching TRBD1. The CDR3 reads CAWNSGGTGYTF. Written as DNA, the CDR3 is TGTGCCTGGAATTCAGGGGGGACTGGCTACACCTTC.